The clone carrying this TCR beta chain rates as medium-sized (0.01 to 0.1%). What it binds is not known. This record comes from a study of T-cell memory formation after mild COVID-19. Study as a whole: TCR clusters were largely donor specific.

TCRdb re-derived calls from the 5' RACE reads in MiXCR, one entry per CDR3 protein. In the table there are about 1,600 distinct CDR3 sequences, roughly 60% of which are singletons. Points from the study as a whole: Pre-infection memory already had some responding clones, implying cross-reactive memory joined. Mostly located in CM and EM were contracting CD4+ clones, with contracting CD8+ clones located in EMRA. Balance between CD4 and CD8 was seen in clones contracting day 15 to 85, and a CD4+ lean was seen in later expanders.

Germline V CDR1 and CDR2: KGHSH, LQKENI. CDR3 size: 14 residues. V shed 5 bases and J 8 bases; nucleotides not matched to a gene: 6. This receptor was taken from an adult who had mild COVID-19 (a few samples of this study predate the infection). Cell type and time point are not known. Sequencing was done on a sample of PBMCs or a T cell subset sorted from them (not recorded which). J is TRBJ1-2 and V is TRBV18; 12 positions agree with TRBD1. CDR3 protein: CASSSGQGARGYTF. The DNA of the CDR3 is TGTGCCAGCTCATCGGGACAGGGGGCGCGAGGCTACACCTTC.